Shown below are 21 T cell receptor beta chains from a single sample sequenced in a study of blood T cell repertoires in COVID-19. TCRdb's copy holds only in-frame clones and misses some; the assay was immunoSEQ multiplex PCR. The sample has about 140,000 clones; approximately 88% are singletons. The sequenced material came from peripheral blood. The receptor source for this set is a man in his sixties with active or convalescent COVID-19.

The gene calls are TRBV2 and TRBJ2-7, with 7 bases matching TRBD1. Germline V gives CDR1 SNHLY, CDR2 FYNNEI. Trimming at V came to 2 bases and at J to 1 base, leaving 5 bases not matched to a gene. The CDR3 length is 15 residues. The CDR3 here is CASSEKTGLSYEQYF. In DNA, the CDR3 is TGTGCCAGCAGTGAAAAGACAGGGTTATCCTACGAGCAGTACTTC.

This chain joins TRBV2 and TRBJ1-4; D uncertain. The germline CDR1 and CDR2 sequences are SNHLY and FYNNEI. The V end was cut by 6 bases, the J end by 0 bases, with 8 bases between. This CDR3 contains 14 residues. CDR3 residues: CASSRLTTNEKLFF. CDR3 nucleotide sequence: TGTGCCAGCAGCCGACTTACAACTAATGAAAAACTGTTTTTT.

This chain joins TRBV4-3 and TRBJ2-7; 8 nucleotides line up with TRBD1. The CDR3 has 16 residues. With 0 bases clipped from V and 3 bases from J, the junction kept 7 bases outside the gene matches. The V gene's germline CDR1 is LGHNA and CDR2 YSLEER. The CDR3 spells CASSQDLGDRGYEQYF. CDR3 sequence (DNA): TGCGCCAGCAGCCAAGATCTAGGAGACAGGGGCTACGAGCAGTACTTC.

In DNA form, the CDR3 reads TGTGCCAGCAGCTTAGGGACTAGCGGGAGTGGCCATGAGCAGTTCTTC. Encoded protein: CASSLGTSGSGHEQFF. V gene TRBV11-1 combines with J gene TRBJ2-1, with 13 bases matching TRBD2. This CDR3 region has 16 residues. In germline, CDR1 is SGHAT, CDR2 FQDESV (reference sequence). V dropped 1 base and J dropped 8; count of bases not matched to a gene: 5.

The chain joins TRBV5-1 to TRBJ2-4; 15 bases agree with TRBD2. The V segment lost 4 bases and the J segment 8 bases; nucleotides outside the gene matches: 10. Germline V gene data show CDR1 as SGHRS and CDR2 as YFSETQ. The CDR3 is 17 residues long. The DNA for the CDR3 is TGCGCCAGCAGCCCAGCCGGGACTAGCGGGAGGCAGGACATTCAGTACTTC. This sequence encodes CASSPAGTSGRQDIQYF.

J is TRBJ2-2 and V is TRBV4-3, with a tentative D call TRBD2 (6 bases). Trimming pared 4 bases from V and 1 base from J, leaving 16 bases between. The CDR3 has 17 amino acids. CDR1 is LGHNA, CDR2 YSLEER, per germline. In DNA form, the CDR3 reads TGCGCCAGCAGCCTAAATATCCGGGAGTGGAACACCGGGGAGCTGTTTTTT. Translating gives CASSLNIREWNTGELFF.

The J gene is TRBJ2-7, the V gene TRBV7-2, with 9 bases lining up with TRBD1. After removal of 3 bases from V and 6 bases from J, the junction contained 9 bases not matched to a gene. The CDR3 has 15 residues. CDR1 is SGHTA and CDR2 is FQGNSA in the germline V gene. The CDR3 region has the DNA TGTGCCAGCAGCTTTTTGCCGGGACAGGGAACCGAGCAGTACTTC. This gives the protein CASSFLPGQGTEQYF.

This sequence joins TRBV9 and TRBJ1-3, with D uncertain. V was pared by 0 bases and J by 0 bases, with 10 bases between. CDR1 is SGDLS, CDR2 YYNGEE, per germline. The CDR3 is 16 amino acids. The CDR3 here is CASSVGPDYSGNTIYF. In nucleotides, the CDR3 is TGTGCCAGCAGCGTAGGTCCAGATTACTCTGGAAACACCATATATTTT.

V is TRBV7-6 and J is TRBJ1-1; 10 bases map to TRBD1. Looked up from germline, CDR1 is SGHVS and CDR2 is FNYEAQ. The CDR3 extends over 14 amino acids. V lost 3 bases and J lost 5; bases outside the gene matches: 3. CDR3 in DNA: TGTGCCAGCAGCTTGCGACAGGGGGCAACTGAAGCTTTCTTT. As protein: CASSLRQGATEAFF.

The chain has TRBV19 and TRBJ1-5, with D unclear. Germline CDR1 and CDR2: LNHDA and SQIVND (reference sequence). The CDR3 extends over 15 amino acids. Trimming took 7 bases from V and 5 from J, leaving 18 bases between them. The CDR3 region is CASTPTANPYQPQHF. For the CDR3, the DNA is TGTGCCAGTACCCCCACAGCCAACCCTTATCAGCCCCAGCATTTT.

The rearrangement joins TRBV5-1 to TRBJ1-3, with unresolved D. Between the trimmed V and J ends, which lost 5 bases and 0 bases, there was a span of 9 bases. Germline V CDR1 and CDR2: SGHRS, YFSETQ. This CDR3 has 14 amino acids. CDR3 in amino acids: CASSYDISGNTIYF. For the CDR3, the DNA is TGCGCCAGCAGTTACGACATCTCTGGAAACACCATATATTTT.

The rearrangement uses TRBV14 and TRBJ2-5; D may be TRBD2 (6 bases). V was shortened by 3 bases and J by 7 bases, with 21 bases between the two germline ends. This CDR3 has 16 amino acids. Per germline, CDR1 SGHDN and CDR2 FVKESK. Written as DNA, the CDR3 is TGTGCCAGCAGCCAGGGGGGTGATGCGGCCTCGGGGACCCAGTACTTC. Encoded protein: CASSQGGDAASGTQYF.

The rearrangement uses TRBV29-1 and TRBJ1-1; 10 bases map to TRBD1. The CDR3 has 14 amino acids. CDR1 SQVTM and CDR2 ANQGSEA come from the germline V gene. Trimming took 5 bases from V and 7 from J; bases not matched to a gene: 10. CDR3 nucleotide sequence: TGCAGCGTTTCTAGGGACAGGGGTAAGGGTGAAGCTTTCTTT. It is translated as CSVSRDRGKGEAFF.

The rearrangement uses TRBV11-3 and TRBJ2-2; 9 bases match TRBD1. The germline V gene has CDR1 SGHNT and CDR2 YENEEA. The CDR3 consists of 18 residues. With 0 bases clipped from V and 2 bases from J, the junction kept 7 bases outside the gene matches. This chain's CDR3 is CASSLDGQGFGNTGELFF. The CDR3 DNA follows: TGTGCCAGCAGCTTAGATGGACAGGGGTTCGGTAACACCGGGGAGCTGTTTTTT. Variable domain in full (rest from reference TRBV11-3 and TRBJ2-2): EAGVVQSPRYKIIEKKQPVAFWCNPISGHNTLYWYLQNLGQGPELLIRYENEEAVDDSQLPKDRFSAERLKGVDSTLKIQPAELGDSAVYLCASSLDGQGFGNTGELFFGEGSRLTVL.

The chain uses TRBV2 and TRBJ2-7; 12 bases match TRBD2. Germline lookup yields CDR1 SNHLY and CDR2 FYNNEI. This CDR3 region has 16 residues. V trimming: 6 bases; J trimming: 4 bases; junction bases outside the gene matches: 10. CDR3 nucleotide sequence: TGTGCCAGCAGCCAGCGACTAGCGGGAGCGTATTACGAGCAGTACTTC. It yields the protein CASSQRLAGAYYEQYF.

This clone turned up a few times. The gene calls are TRBV11-3 and TRBJ1-1; 10 nucleotides agree with TRBD1. This CDR3 is built from 15 residues. Germline V gives CDR1 SGHNT, CDR2 YENEEA. V shed 0 bases, J shed 3 bases, and the junction held 1 base outside the gene matches. The CDR3 region is CASSLETGGHTEAFF. CDR3 coding DNA: TGTGCCAGCAGCTTAGAGACAGGGGGCCACACTGAAGCTTTCTTT. The entire variable domain, with the rest obtained from reference TRBV11-3 and TRBJ1-1, is as follows: EAGVVQSPRYKIIEKKQPVAFWCNPISGHNTLYWYLQNLGQGPELLIRYENEEAVDDSQLPKDRFSAERLKGVDSTLKIQPAELGDSAVYLCASSLETGGHTEAFFGQGTRLTVV.

The chain uses TRBV27 and TRBJ1-2; TRBD1 matches at 11 bases. Germline loops: CDR1 MNHEY, CDR2 SMNVEV (reference sequence). V lost 2 bases and J lost 2; bases outside the gene matches: 19. The CDR3 has 21 amino acids. CDR3 sequence reads: CASSLHPRDRGLFGTNYGYTF. The CDR3 bases are TGTGCCAGCAGTTTACACCCCCGGGACAGGGGGTTATTCGGGACGAACTATGGCTACACCTTC.

The chain couples TRBV28 to TRBJ1-6; D not resolved. This CDR3 comprises 16 residues. The germline V gene has CDR1 MDHEN and CDR2 SYDVKM. V dropped 4 bases and J dropped 8 bases, with 18 bases sitting between them. The CDR3 coding sequence is TGTGCCAGCAGTTCCCCGAACCGGGAAAGGCATTCACCCCTCCACTTT. Residues: CASSSPNRERHSPLHF.

This sequence joins TRBV15 and TRBJ2-5, with 9 bases that match TRBD1. This CDR3 has 15 residues. V lost 5 bases and J lost 1; bases outside the gene matches: 5. Germline-derived CDR1 and CDR2 are LNHNV and YYDKDF (reference sequence). The CDR3 DNA follows: TGTGCCACCAGCTCACAGGGGGCACCCCAAGAGACCCAGTACTTC. It yields the protein CATSSQGAPQETQYF.

The chain's CDR3 is CASSLGTDRGNQPQHF. In DNA, the CDR3 is TGTGCCAGCAGCTTAGGAACGGACAGGGGGAATCAGCCCCAGCATTTT. V is TRBV7-2 and J is TRBJ1-5; 10 bases line up with TRBD1. CDR3 length: 16 amino acids. CDR1 is SGHTA, CDR2 FQGNSA, per germline. The ends lost 1 base at V and 4 bases at J; junction bases unmatched: 4.

The CDR3 DNA follows: TGTGCCAGCGCCGAAGGGGGACAGGGACGTGGGGAGCAGTTCTTC. Translating it yields CASAEGGQGRGEQFF. V and J are TRBV6-5 and TRBJ2-1, with 9 nucleotides matching TRBD1. This CDR3 has 15 amino acids. Germline CDR1 and CDR2: MNHEY and SVGAGI. J lost 10 bases, V lost 8 bases, and 15 bases had no gene match.